This T cell receptor beta chain was sequenced during a study of identical twins. Study conclusions and caveats: Models came in too low on out-of-frame TCR alpha sharing in monozygotic twins. It was possible that invariant MAIT and iNKT cells partly confounded the zero-insertion analyses.

It was template switching that added a universal primer site, and there were unique molecular identifiers on the cDNA. TCRdb reprocessed the 5' RACE reads with MiXCR, giving one entry per CDR3 protein. The sample yields hundreds of thousands of distinct CDR3 sequences, under 9% seen once. This clonotype was picked up many times. Its matching antigen is unknown. This sample also appeared in a second study, on yellow fever vaccine responses in identical twins.

The receptor comes from a woman under 30 in good health. The sample taken for sequencing was memory (CD45RO+) T cells sorted from blood.

The CDR3 loop is CASSQVLNTEAFF. For the CDR3, the DNA is TGTGCCAGCAGCCAAGTGCTGAACACTGAAGCTTTCTTT. The chain couples TRBV3-1 to TRBJ1-1; D remains ambiguous. The CDR3 spans 13 residues. Germline loops: CDR1 LGHDT, CDR2 YNNKEL (reference sequence). Trimming shortened V by 1 base and J by 0 bases, and 3 bases separated the two germline ends.